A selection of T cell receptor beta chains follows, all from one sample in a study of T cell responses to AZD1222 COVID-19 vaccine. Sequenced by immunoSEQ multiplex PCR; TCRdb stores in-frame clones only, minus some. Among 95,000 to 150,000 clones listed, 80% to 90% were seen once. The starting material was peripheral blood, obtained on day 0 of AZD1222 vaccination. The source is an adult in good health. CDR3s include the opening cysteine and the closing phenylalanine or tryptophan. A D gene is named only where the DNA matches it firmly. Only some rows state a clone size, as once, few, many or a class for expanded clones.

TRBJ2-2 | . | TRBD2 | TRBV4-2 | CASSQQAGVKSGELFF | TGTGCCAGCAGCCAGCAAGCGGGAGTGAAGTCCGGGGAGCTGTTTTTT
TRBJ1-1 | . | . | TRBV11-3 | CASSPTPGYPEAFF | TGTGCCAGCAGCCCCACACCGGGGTACCCTGAAGCTTTCTTT
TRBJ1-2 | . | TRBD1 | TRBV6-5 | CASSYSEQGGDYGYTF | TGTGCCAGCAGTTACTCAGAACAGGGGGGAGACTATGGCTACACCTTC
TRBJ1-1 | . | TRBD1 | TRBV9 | CASSRGVDEAFF | TGTGCCAGTTCCAGGGGGGTCGATGAAGCTTTCTTT
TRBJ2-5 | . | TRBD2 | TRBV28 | CASSPRTSLETQYF | TGTGCCAGCAGTCCTCGGACTAGCCTAGAGACCCAGTACTTC
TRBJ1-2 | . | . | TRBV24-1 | CATSEGNYGYTF | TGTGCCACCAGTGAGGGTAACTATGGCTACACCTTC
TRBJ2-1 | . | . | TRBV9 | CASSPGGVPMEQFF | TGTGCCAGCAGCCCCGGGGGCGTTCCTATGGAGCAGTTCTTC
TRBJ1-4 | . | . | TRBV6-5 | CASSYSTVRNEKLFF | TGTGCCAGCAGTTATTCGACAGTAAGGAATGAAAAACTGTTTTTT
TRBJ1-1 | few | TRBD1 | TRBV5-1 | CASSGQGYNTEAFF | TGCGCCAGCAGCGGACAGGGATATAACACTGAAGCTTTCTTT
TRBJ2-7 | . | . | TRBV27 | CASSVEADAEQYF | TGTGCCAGCAGTGTCGAGGCGGACGCCGAGCAGTACTTC
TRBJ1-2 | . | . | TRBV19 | CASSMGGPYGYTF | TGTGCCAGTAGTATGGGGGGACCCTATGGCTACACCTTC
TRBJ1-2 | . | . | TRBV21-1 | CASSKLGGILYGYTF | TGTGCCAGCAGCAAGCTAGGGGGCATTTTGTATGGCTACACCTTC
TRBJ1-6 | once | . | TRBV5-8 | CASSLGVLRNSPLHF | TGTGCCAGCAGCTTGGGGGTGTTGAGGAATTCACCCCTCCACTTT
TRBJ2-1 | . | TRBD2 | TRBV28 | CASRDTGTSSWEQFF | TGTGCCAGCAGGGACACCGGGACTAGTTCCTGGGAGCAGTTCTTC
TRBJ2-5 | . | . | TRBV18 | CASSPPGSETQYF | TGTGCCAGCTCACCACCGGGATCTGAGACCCAGTACTTC
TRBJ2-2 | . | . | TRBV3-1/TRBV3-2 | CASSRGTRELFF | TGTGCCAGCAGCCGAGGGACCAGGGAGCTGTTTTTT
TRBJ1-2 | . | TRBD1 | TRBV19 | CASSRRQGQRGYGYTF | TGTGCCAGTAGTCGCCGACAGGGCCAACGGGGCTATGGCTACACCTTC
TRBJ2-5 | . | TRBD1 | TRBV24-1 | CATSDPGGETQYF | TGTGCCACCAGTGACCCAGGGGGAGAGACCCAGTACTTC
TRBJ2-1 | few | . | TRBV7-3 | CASNPWVWQFF | TGTGCCAGCAACCCTTGGGTCTGGCAGTTCTTC
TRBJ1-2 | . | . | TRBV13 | CASSFQGKRGYTF | TGTGCCAGCAGCTTTCAGGGAAAACGTGGCTACACCTTC
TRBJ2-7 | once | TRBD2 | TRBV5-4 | CASSVSPGLGNEQYF | TGTGCCAGCAGCGTGTCGCCGGGACTAGGAAACGAGCAGTACTTC
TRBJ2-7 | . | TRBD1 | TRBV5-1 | CASSLAVNRGREFTEQYF | TGCGCCAGCAGCTTGGCCGTAAACAGGGGGCGCGAATTTACCGAGCAGTACTTC
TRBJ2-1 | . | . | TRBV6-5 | CASSYQTGASYNEQFF | TGTGCCAGCAGTTACCAGACAGGTGCTTCGTACAATGAGCAGTTCTTC